This TCR beta chain was documented in a study of cytomegalovirus exposure and HLA in healthy donors. The CDR3 is 12 residues long. Trimming removed 6 bases at V and 4 bases at J, with 9 bases between. Germline V gene data show CDR1 as KGHSH and CDR2 as LQKENI. Vbeta (60) and Jbeta (13) primers were used in the PCR. Repertoires were generated with immunoSEQ multiplex PCR, while TCRdb's copy carries only in-frame clones and drops some. The sample holds approximately 160,000 clones; around 65% are singletons and the top ten take less than 3.5%. Sequenced material: PBMCs. This TCR was recovered from a woman aged 40 to 50 in good health and CMV-seropositive. This chain connects TRBV18 to TRBJ2-5; D may be TRBD1 (6 bases). CDR3 amino acids: CASSQGRETQYF. The CDR3 DNA is TGTGCCAGCTCCCAGGGGAGAGAGACCCAGTACTTC.